The 12 T cell receptor beta chains below were found in one sample sequenced in a study of tumor-infiltrating lymphocytes in localized non-small cell lung cancer. Repertoires were generated with immunoSEQ multiplex PCR, while TCRdb's copy carries only in-frame clones and drops some. Of roughly 24,000 clones listed, less than 70% are singletons. Sample: lung tumor tissue. The receptors were gathered from a human donor with non-small cell lung cancer.

The chain has TRBV28 and TRBJ1-4; D not certain. Germline values: CDR1 MDHEN, CDR2 SYDVKM. The CDR3 has 14 residues. V lost 5 bases, J lost 3 bases, and 10 bases lay in between. The CDR3 loop is CASSEAVSNEKLFF. For the CDR3, the DNA is TGTGCCAGCAGTGAGGCAGTATCTAATGAAAAACTGTTTTTT. Variable domain in full (rest from reference TRBV28 and TRBJ1-4): DVKVTQSSRYLVKRTGEKVFLECVQDMDHENMFWYRQDPGLGLRLIYFSYDVKMKEKGDIPEGYSVSREKKERFSLILESASTNQTSMYLCASSEAVSNEKLFFGSGTQLSVL.

V gene TRBV15 combines with J gene TRBJ1-5; D remains unclear. CDR1 is LNHNV and CDR2 is YYDKDF in the germline V gene (reference sequence). CDR3 size: 15 residues. Trimming removed 7 bases at V and 4 bases at J, with 17 bases between. CDR3 amino acids: CATTLGSTRNQPQHF. In nucleotides, the CDR3 is TGTGCCACCACTCTCGGGTCTACCCGGAATCAGCCCCAGCATTTT. Looking up the rest from reference TRBV15 and TRBJ1-5 gives the full variable domain: DAMVIQNPRYQVTQFGKPVTLSCSQTLNHNVMYWYQQKSSQAPKLLFHYYDKDFNNEADTPDNFQSRRPNTSFCFLDIRSPGLGDTAMYLCATTLGSTRNQPQHFGDGTRLSIL.

The V call is TRBV2, the J call TRBJ1-2; no definite D call. Trimming shortened V by 4 bases and J by 6 bases, and 12 bases separated the two germline ends. Germline loops: CDR1 SNHLY, CDR2 FYNNEI. The CDR3 loop spans 13 amino acids. This CDR3 reads CASSADPFNGYTF. CDR3 DNA sequence: TGTGCCAGCAGTGCGGATCCTTTCAATGGCTACACCTTC.

The chain combines TRBV5-5 with TRBJ2-7; 10 bases are shared with TRBD2. Per the germline V gene, CDR1 is SGHKS and CDR2 is YYEKEE (reference sequence). Trimming removed 4 bases from V and 6 bases from J; junction bases left unmatched: 13. CDR3 length: 16 residues. CDR3 nucleotide sequence: TGTGCCAGCAGCCCATACGTACCTAGCGGGAGTAGCGAGCAGTACTTC. This translates into CASSPYVPSGSSEQYF.

The chain employs TRBV5-6 and TRBJ2-1; 9 nucleotides agree with TRBD1. The CDR3 extends over 12 amino acids. The germline V gene has CDR1 SGHDT and CDR2 YYEEEE. V gave up 4 bases and J gave up 13 bases; unmatched junction bases: 6. The CDR3 sequence: CASSEQGADQFF. The CDR3 DNA reads TGTGCCAGCAGCGAACAGGGGGCTGATCAGTTCTTC.

The genes are TRBV29-1 and TRBJ2-3; 8 bases are shared with TRBD1. With 8 bases clipped from V and 0 bases from J, the junction kept 7 bases outside the gene matches. The germline V gene encodes CDR1 SQVTM and CDR2 ANQGSEA. There are 14 residues in the CDR3. CDR3 sequence: CSTRTGPSTDTQYF. CDR3 coding DNA: TGCAGCACCCGGACAGGGCCAAGCACAGATACGCAGTATTTT.

This clone was seen more than once but under ten times. This rearrangement joins TRBV5-1 to TRBJ2-1, with 8 positions matching TRBD2. The germline V gene encodes CDR1 SGHRS and CDR2 YFSETQ. The V segment lost 5 bases and the J segment 3 bases; nucleotides outside the gene matches: 10. The CDR3 runs 16 residues. CDR3 coding DNA: TGCGCCAGCAGTCAGACTCCGGGACTAGTCTACAATGAGCAGTTCTTC. This encodes CASSQTPGLVYNEQFF.

The V call is TRBV18, the J call TRBJ1-2, with D hard to call. CDR1 KGHSH and CDR2 LQKENI come from the germline V gene. The CDR3 has 15 residues. The ends were cut back, 6 bases at V and 8 bases at J, with 22 bases in the middle. The CDR3 spells CASSSAPEGTRGYTF. The CDR3 DNA is TGTGCCAGCTCGTCCGCCCCGGAGGGAACGAGGGGCTACACCTTC.

The chain recombines TRBV5-1 with TRBJ2-5, with TRBD2 matching 10 bases. The CDR3 length is 16 residues. Germline loops: CDR1 SGHRS, CDR2 YFSETQ. Trimming took 0 bases from V and 4 from J; bases not matched to a gene: 6. CDR3 sequence (DNA): TGCGCCAGCAGCTTGGCCGGGACTAGCGTTCCAGAGACCCAGTACTTC. Amino acid sequence: CASSLAGTSVPETQYF.

In this sample, this clone turned up a few times. The rearrangement links TRBV5-4 to TRBJ1-1; D is possibly TRBD1 (5 bases). CDR1 and CDR2 (germline): SGHNT, YYREEE (reference sequence). This CDR3 comprises 16 residues. Deletions cut 3 bases from V and 4 bases from J, with 19 bases between. CDR3 coding DNA: TGTGCCAGCAGCTACTCCCACGGGGGAGGAAGCACTGAAGCTTTCTTT. This translates into CASSYSHGGGSTEAFF.

The V gene is TRBV4-1, the J gene TRBJ2-5, with 11 bases that match TRBD1. The CDR3 contains 15 residues. Germline V gives CDR1 MGHRA, CDR2 YSYEKL. The junction had 5 bases not matched to a gene; V was cut back by 4 bases and J by 4 bases. CDR3: CASSRGQGAGETQYF. The CDR3 region has the DNA TGCGCCAGCAGCCGCGGACAGGGGGCGGGAGAGACCCAGTACTTC.

J is TRBJ1-1 and V is TRBV28; the D is unclear. Germline assignment: CDR1 MDHEN and CDR2 SYDVKM. V was clipped by 1 base and J by 1 base, with 7 bases between them. This CDR3 is 14 amino acids long. The CDR3 is CASSLYQGNTEAFF. DNA for the CDR3: TGTGCCAGCAGTTTATACCAAGGGAACACTGAAGCTTTCTTT.